Listed here are 18 T cell receptor beta chains from one sample, sequenced in a study of blood T cell repertoires in COVID-19. Generated by immunoSEQ multiplex PCR, the TCRdb table keeps only in-frame clones and is missing some. Here the sample spans 130,000 to 150,000 clones, roughly nine tenths being singletons. The sequencing sample was made of peripheral blood. The source of these receptors is a young man with COVID-19, enrolled during active disease.

The genes are TRBV11-3 and TRBJ2-1; 9 bases agree with TRBD2. In germline, CDR1 is SGHNT, CDR2 YENEEA. Trimming at V came to 5 bases and at J to 9 bases, leaving 8 bases not matched to a gene. The CDR3 sequence is 14 residues long. The CDR3 region has the DNA TGTGCCAGCAGCCAGGGACTAGCAACGGGTGAGCAGTTCTTC. Its protein is CASSQGLATGEQFF.

V usage is TRBV7-3 and J usage is TRBJ1-1, with a tentative D call TRBD1 (6 bases). Trimming took off 4 bases at V and 10 bases at J, with 16 bases between the two ends. Germline V lookup: CDR1 SGHTA, CDR2 FQGTGA. The CDR3 covers 13 residues. The CDR3 region is CASSSSGDTGAFF. The CDR3 region has the DNA TGTGCCAGCAGCTCCTCCGGGGACACGGGAGCTTTCTTT. Complete variable domain (other parts from reference TRBV7-3 and TRBJ1-1): GAGVSQTPSNKVTEKGKYVELRCDPISGHTALYWYRQSLGQGPEFLIYFQGTGAADDSGLPNDRFFAVRPEGSVSTLKIQRTERGDSAVYLCASSSSGDTGAFFGQGTRLTVV.

The J gene is TRBJ2-7, the V gene TRBV18; 11 positions match TRBD2. CDR3 length: 15 residues. V lost 6 bases, J lost 0 bases, and 4 bases stayed unmatched. The germline CDR1 and CDR2 sequences are KGHSH and LQKENI. Written as DNA, the CDR3 is TGTGCCAGCTCCCCGGGACTAGCGGACTCCTACGAGCAGTACTTC. Protein product: CASSPGLADSYEQYF.

This chain uses TRBV7-2 with TRBJ2-6; the D is unclear. Germline-derived CDR1 and CDR2 are SGHTA and FQGNSA. CDR3 length: 14 amino acids. V lost 4 bases and J 1 base, leaving 5 bases between the germline ends. For the CDR3, the DNA is TGTGCCAGCAGCTCACAATCTGGGGCCAACGTCCTGACTTTC. This translates into CASSSQSGANVLTF. Filled out from reference TRBV7-2 and TRBJ2-6, the complete variable domain reads GAGVSQSPSNKVTEKGKDVELRCDPISGHTALYWYRQSLGQGLEFLIYFQGNSAPDKSGLPSDRFSAERTGGSVSTLTIQRTQQEDSAVYLCASSSQSGANVLTFGAGSRLTVL.

The rearrangement uses TRBV2 and TRBJ1-2; 7 nucleotides match TRBD1. Germline CDR1 reads SNHLY; CDR2 reads FYNNEI. The CDR3 totals 13 residues. The trim removed 10 bases at V and 1 base at J, leaving 6 bases unmatched. The DNA of the CDR3 is TGTGCCACCCGACAGGGTAGTAACTATGGCTACACCTTC. Translation: CATRQGSNYGYTF.

CDR3 DNA: TGTGCCAGCAGTTACAGTCCCGGGTCTTCCTACGAGCAGTACTTC. It encodes CASSYSPGSSYEQYF. The V call is TRBV6-5, the J call TRBJ2-7; no clear D. CDR1 and CDR2 from the germline V gene are MNHEY and SVGAGI. The CDR3 has 15 amino acids. Trimming left V 2 bases short and J 1 base short, with 12 bases between.

The rearrangement links TRBV12-3 or TRBV12-4 to TRBJ1-5; tentatively, D is TRBD1 (5 bases). The CDR3 consists of 12 residues. The V gene lost 7 bases and the J gene lost 9 bases, with 13 bases spanning the gap. The CDR3 bases are TGTGCCAGCACCCGGGGGGGAGGGCCCCAGCATTTT. This encodes CASTRGGGPQHF.

The rearrangement links TRBV11-1 to TRBJ1-1; D gene unclear. The CDR3 consists of 15 residues. V lost 5 bases and J lost 1, with 14 bases in between. The V gene's germline CDR1 is SGHAT and CDR2 FQDESV (reference sequence). CDR3 in DNA: TGTGCCAGCAGCCCAAGGTTGTCGGGGAACACTGAAGCTTTCTTT. It translates to CASSPRLSGNTEAFF.

This chain links TRBV5-5 with TRBJ2-7, with D maybe TRBD2 (6 bases). V was pared by 6 bases and J by 5 bases, with 15 bases between. There are 13 residues in the CDR3. CDR1 SGHKS and CDR2 YYEKEE come from the germline V gene (reference sequence). CDR3 residues: CASNAGLRNEQYF. The DNA of the CDR3 is TGTGCCAGCAACGCGGGGCTCAGGAACGAGCAGTACTTC.

The chain couples TRBV6-5 to TRBJ2-7, with TRBD1 matching 10 bases. The germline CDR1 and CDR2 sequences are MNHEY and SVGAGI. Trimming cost V 6 bases and J 5 bases; bases outside gene matches: 4. This CDR3 comprises 13 residues. CDR3 sequence reads: CASSWDRGHEQYF. The CDR3 nucleotides read TGTGCCAGCAGCTGGGACAGGGGACACGAGCAGTACTTC.

This chain links TRBV15 with TRBJ2-3; perhaps TRBD2 as D (6 bases). V was trimmed by 5 bases and J by 5 bases, leaving 20 bases between them. This CDR3 comprises 16 residues. Looked up from germline, CDR1 is LNHNV and CDR2 is YYDKDF (reference sequence). The CDR3 coding sequence is TGTGCCACCAGCGCAAAAGGCGGGGCCCAGGGAGATACGCAGTATTTT. Encoded protein: CATSAKGGAQGDTQYF.

The chain combines TRBV5-6 with TRBJ1-2; 10 bases agree with TRBD1. The length of the CDR3 is 14 residues. CDR1 is SGHDT and CDR2 is YYEEEE in the germline V gene. The ends lost 4 bases at V and 8 bases at J; junction bases unmatched: 8. The CDR3 DNA follows: TGTGCCAGCAGCCCCGGGACAGGGGTTTGGGGCTACACCTTC. Translating gives CASSPGTGVWGYTF. The whole variable domain, filled in from reference TRBV5-6 and TRBJ1-2, reads DAGVTQSPTHLIKTRGQQVTLRCSPKSGHDTVSWYQQALGQGPQFIFQYYEEEERQRGNFPDRFSGHQFPNYSSELNVNALLLGDSALYLCASSPGTGVWGYTFGSGTRLTVV.

The chain links TRBV28 to TRBJ2-7, with a possible D match to TRBD2 (6 bases). V lost 6 bases to trimming and J lost 0 bases, with 12 bases between them. The V gene's germline CDR1 is MDHEN and CDR2 SYDVKM. The CDR3 consists of 14 residues. DNA of the CDR3: TGTGCCAGCAGGGTTAGCGGCCCCTCCTACGAGCAGTACTTC. It yields the protein CASRVSGPSYEQYF.

V usage is TRBV18 and J usage is TRBJ1-3; D gene unclear. V gave up 2 bases and J gave up 8 bases, with 13 bases separating them. This CDR3 has 14 residues. The germline V gene has CDR1 KGHSH and CDR2 LQKENI. CDR3 sequence reads: CASSPGSGGDTIYF. The CDR3 DNA is TGTGCCAGCTCACCAGGCAGTGGCGGGGACACCATATATTTT.

This chain joins TRBV19 and TRBJ2-5, with D possibly TRBD1 on 6 matching bases. The CDR3 totals 13 residues. Germline V CDR1 and CDR2: LNHDA, SQIVND (reference sequence). Trimming removed 4 bases from V and 1 base from J, with 7 bases in between. For the CDR3, the DNA is TGTGCCAGTAGTAAGGACAGCCAAGAGACCCAGTACTTC. It codes for CASSKDSQETQYF. Variable domain in full (rest from reference TRBV19 and TRBJ2-5): DGGITQSPKYLFRKEGQNVTLSCEQNLNHDAMYWYRQDPGQGLRLIYYSQIVNDFQKGDIAEGYSVSREKKESFPLTVTSAQKNPTAFYLCASSKDSQETQYFGPGTRLLVL.

The chain links TRBV6-2 or TRBV6-3 to TRBJ2-3; TRBD2 matches at 16 bases. CDR3 length: 17 amino acids. V lost 6 bases to trimming and J lost 6 bases; unmatched junction nucleotides: 9. Germline V gene data show CDR1 as MNHEY and CDR2 as SVGEGT. The CDR3 sequence: CASSPGLAGGPTDTQYF. The CDR3 region has the DNA TGTGCCAGCAGCCCGGGACTAGCGGGAGGGCCGACGGATACGCAGTATTTT.

The gene calls are TRBV7-2 and TRBJ2-1; a possible D gene is TRBD2 (6 bases). Germline-derived CDR1 and CDR2 are SGHTA and FQGNSA. The CDR3 contains 17 residues. V lost 5 bases to trimming and J lost 0 bases, with 17 bases between them. DNA for the CDR3: TGTGCCAGCAGCCGCGGAATACGGGAGAGCTCCTACAATGAGCAGTTCTTC. It codes for CASSRGIRESSYNEQFF.

V and J are TRBV7-9 and TRBJ2-1; 10 bases are shared with TRBD2. CDR3 length: 16 amino acids. Germline CDR1 and CDR2: SEHNR and FQNEAQ (reference sequence). V shed 4 bases and J 6 bases; nucleotides not matched to a gene: 9. CDR3 DNA sequence: TGTGCCAGCAGCTCGATAGCGGGAGGTGGGGGCAATGAGCAGTTCTTC. Protein: CASSSIAGGGGNEQFF.